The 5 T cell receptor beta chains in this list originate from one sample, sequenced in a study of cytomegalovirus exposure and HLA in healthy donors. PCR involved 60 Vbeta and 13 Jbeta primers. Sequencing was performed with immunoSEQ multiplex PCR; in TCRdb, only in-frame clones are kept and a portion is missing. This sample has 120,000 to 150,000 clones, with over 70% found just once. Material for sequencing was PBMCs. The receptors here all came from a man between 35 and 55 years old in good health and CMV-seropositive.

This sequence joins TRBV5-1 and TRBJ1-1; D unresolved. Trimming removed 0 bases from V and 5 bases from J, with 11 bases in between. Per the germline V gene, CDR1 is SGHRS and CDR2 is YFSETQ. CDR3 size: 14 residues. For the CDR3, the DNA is TGCGCCAGCAGCTTGGCCGAGGGTTCAACTGAAGCTTTCTTT. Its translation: CASSLAEGSTEAFF.

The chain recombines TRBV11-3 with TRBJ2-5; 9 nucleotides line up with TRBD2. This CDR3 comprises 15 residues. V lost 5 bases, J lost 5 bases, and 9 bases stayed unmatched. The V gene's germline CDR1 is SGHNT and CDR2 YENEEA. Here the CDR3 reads CASSNKAGGAETQYF. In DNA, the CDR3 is TGTGCCAGCAGCAACAAAGCGGGGGGTGCGGAGACCCAGTACTTC.

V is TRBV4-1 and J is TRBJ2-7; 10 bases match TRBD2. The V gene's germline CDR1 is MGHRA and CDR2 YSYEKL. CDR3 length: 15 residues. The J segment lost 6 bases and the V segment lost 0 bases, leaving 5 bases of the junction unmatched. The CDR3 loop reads CASSQDLAGVFEQYF. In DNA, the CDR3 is TGCGCCAGCAGCCAAGACCTAGCGGGAGTTTTCGAGCAGTACTTC.

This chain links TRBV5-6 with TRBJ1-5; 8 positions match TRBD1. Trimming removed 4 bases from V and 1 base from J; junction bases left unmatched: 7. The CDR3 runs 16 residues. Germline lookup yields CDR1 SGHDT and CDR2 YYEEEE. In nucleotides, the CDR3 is TGTGCCAGCAGCCGTTCCAGGGGGCTGAGCAATCAGCCCCAGCATTTT. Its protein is CASSRSRGLSNQPQHF.

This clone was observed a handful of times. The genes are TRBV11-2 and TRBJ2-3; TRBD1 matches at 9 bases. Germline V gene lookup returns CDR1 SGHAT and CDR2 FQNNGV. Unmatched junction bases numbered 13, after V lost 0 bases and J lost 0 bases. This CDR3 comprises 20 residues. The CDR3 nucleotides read TGTGCCAGCAGCTTAGATTTCCCGGGACAGGGTGCGGCTAGCACAGATACGCAGTATTTT. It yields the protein CASSLDFPGQGAASTDTQYF. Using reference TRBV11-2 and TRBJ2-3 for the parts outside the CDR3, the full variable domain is EAGVAQSPRYKIIEKRQSVAFWCNPISGHATLYWYQQILGQGPKLLIQFQNNGVVDDSQLPKDRFSAERLKGVDSTLKIQPAKLEDSAVYLCASSLDFPGQGAASTDTQYFGPGTRLTVL.